A single sample gave rise to the 23 T cell receptor beta chains below, sequenced in a study of prognosis after radiotherapy for stage I lung cancer. With two-round multiplex PCR, TCR beta CDR3 sequences were amplified from genomic DNA. Primers targeting each individual TRBV and TRBJ gene were applied in first-round PCR. TCRdb reprocessed the multiplex PCR reads with MiXCR, giving one entry per CDR3 protein. The data contain about 28,000 distinct CDR3 sequences, under 60% of them singletons. Sequenced here: PBMCs, sampled before or after stereotactic body radiation therapy (not recorded which). The receptors originated from a donor at least 50 years old with non-small cell lung cancer.

In regard to this clonotype: A far larger clone is just one base off, so this is likely a read error. This chain connects TRBV2 to TRBJ2-7; 7 nucleotides agree with TRBD1. CDR1 and CDR2 from the germline V gene are SNHLY and FYNNEI. V lost 6 bases and J lost 4; bases outside the gene matches: 12. This CDR3 spans 15 amino acids. The CDR3 bases are TGTGCCAGCAGGACGGGACAGATGGGCTATTACGAGCAGTACTTC. Its protein is CASRTGQMGYYEQYF.

In its sample, this clonotype was seen many times. J is TRBJ2-7 and V is TRBV30; 13 positions match TRBD2. The CDR3 runs to 14 residues. The germline gives CDR1 GTSNPN, CDR2 SVGIG (reference sequence). V shed 4 bases, J shed 5 bases, and the junction held 5 bases outside the gene matches. The CDR3 DNA is TGTGCCTGGACCGGACTAGCGGGAGAGCACGAGCAGTACTTC. The encoded protein is CAWTGLAGEHEQYF.

This clonotype was seen ten or more times. The CDR3 spells CASSLRAGDEQYF. Written as DNA, the CDR3 is TGTGCCAGCAGCTTAAGGGCTGGGGACGAGCAGTACTTC. J is TRBJ2-7 and V is TRBV11-1, with D unclear. Germline values: CDR1 SGHAT, CDR2 FQDESV (reference sequence). CDR3 length: 13 amino acids. Trimming took 2 bases from V and 5 from J, leaving 10 bases between them.

A word on this clonotype: A far more abundant clone sits one base away, making this likely a read error. CDR3 nucleotide sequence: TGTGCCAGCAGCTCGTACATGGTAAAGAACACTGAAGCTTTCTTT. Its protein is CASSSYMVKNTEAFF. The chain has TRBV7-8 and TRBJ1-1; D is ambiguous. Germline values: CDR1 SGHVS, CDR2 FQNEAQ. Trimming shortened V by 4 bases and J by 1 base, and 13 bases separated the two germline ends. This CDR3 has 15 amino acids. Looking up the rest from reference TRBV7-8 and TRBJ1-1 gives the full variable domain: GAGVSQSPRYKVAKRGQDVALRCDPISGHVSLFWYQQALGQGPEFLTYFQNEAQLDKSGLPSDRFFAERPEGSVSTLKIQRTQQEDSAVYLCASSSYMVKNTEAFFGQGTRLTVV.

This chain uses TRBV6-2 or TRBV6-3 with TRBJ1-6; D possibly corresponds to TRBD1 (5 bases). Germline CDR1 reads MNHEY; CDR2 reads SVGEGT. V was clipped by 2 bases and J by 4 bases, with 6 bases between them. The CDR3 loop spans 14 amino acids. The CDR3 nucleotides are TGTGCCAGCAGTTACGGGGGTTATAATTCACCCCTCCACTTT. Residues: CASSYGGYNSPLHF.

This clonotype was detected many times. V usage is TRBV29-1 and J usage is TRBJ1-2; D is ambiguous. The CDR3 is 11 residues long. Between the trimmed V and J ends, which lost 6 bases and 8 bases, there was a span of 13 bases. The V gene's germline CDR1 is SQVTM and CDR2 ANQGSEA. As DNA, the CDR3 is TGCAGCGTAGGCGATACTTCGGGCTACACCTTC. It translates to CSVGDTSGYTF.

This clonotype appeared many times. The junction shows a germline mismatch at one end, possibly a read error. The chain couples TRBV2 to TRBJ2-3; possibly TRBD2 for D (6 bases). Germline V gene data show CDR1 as SNHLY and CDR2 as FYNNEI. The CDR3 has 11 residues. CDR3 sequence: CASSAQARGTF. Written as DNA, the CDR3 is TGTGCCAGCAGTGCGCAAGCGCGGGGCACCTTT. Full variable domain (rest looked up from reference TRBV2 and TRBJ2-3): EPEVTQTPSHQVTQMGQEVILRCVPISNHLYFYWYRQILGQKVEFLVSFYNNEISEKSEIFDDQFSVERPDGSNFTLKIRSTKLEDSAMYFCASSAQARGTFGPGTRLTVL.

This clonotype occurred many times. The chain combines TRBV11-2 with TRBJ2-5, with 11 bases fitting TRBD1. CDR1 is SGHAT, CDR2 FQNNGV, per germline. V was pared by 1 base and J by 4 bases, with 8 bases of the junction left unmatched. The CDR3 is 17 residues long. The chain's CDR3 is CASSLGRGQGVGETQYF. The CDR3 DNA reads TGTGCCAGCAGCTTAGGGAGGGGACAGGGGGTAGGAGAGACCCAGTACTTC. Looking up the rest from reference TRBV11-2 and TRBJ2-5 gives the full variable domain: EAGVAQSPRYKIIEKRQSVAFWCNPISGHATLYWYQQILGQGPKLLIQFQNNGVVDDSQLPKDRFSAERLKGVDSTLKIQPAKLEDSAVYLCASSLGRGQGVGETQYFGPGTRLLVL.

As concerns this clonotype: A much larger clone differs by one base, so this may be a read error. CDR3: CASIAATGDTDTQYF. The CDR3 DNA reads TGTGCCAGCATCGCCGCCACCGGAGACACAGATACGCAGTATTTT. This chain joins TRBV5-4 and TRBJ2-3, with D hard to call. Germline V CDR1 and CDR2: SGHNT, YYREEE (reference sequence). CDR3 length: 15 residues. V lost 6 bases and J lost 2, with 16 bases in between.

Many counts were recorded for this clonotype. The chain couples TRBV7-9 to TRBJ2-6, with unresolved D. The CDR3 totals 16 residues. V was pared by 3 bases and J by 0 bases, with 9 bases between. Germline V gene lookup returns CDR1 SEHNR and CDR2 FQNEAQ (reference sequence). CDR3: CASSLNSDSGANVLTF. CDR3 in DNA: TGTGCCAGCAGCTTGAACTCTGACTCTGGGGCCAACGTCCTGACTTTC. The full variable domain, its missing parts supplied by reference TRBV7-9 and TRBJ2-6, is DTGVSQNPRHKITKRGQNVTFRCDPISEHNRLYWYRQTLGQGPEFLTYFQNEAQLEKSRLLSDRFSAERPKGSFSTLEIQRTEQGDSAMYLCASSLNSDSGANVLTFGAGSRLTVL.

The chain links TRBV24-1 to TRBJ2-3; D call uncertain. The germline CDR1 and CDR2 sequences are KGHDR and SFDVKD. The CDR3 is 18 residues long. With 1 base removed from V and 6 bases from J, the gap between germline ends came to 22 bases. The CDR3, as DNA: TGTGCCACCAGTGATTTTAATTCGGATCACCACCACGTTGATACGCAGTATTTT. It is translated as CATSDFNSDHHHVDTQYF.

The chain combines TRBV27 with TRBJ2-1; D ambiguous. V shed 5 bases and J shed 6 bases, with 11 bases lying between them. Germline lookup yields CDR1 MNHEY and CDR2 SMNVEV (reference sequence). This CDR3 has 13 residues. As DNA, the CDR3 is TGTGCCAGCAGTAATCTGTTGGGCAATGAGCAGTTCTTC. The encoded protein is CASSNLLGNEQFF.

This clonotype was found many times. The chain carries TRBV20-1 and TRBJ2-1; 8 bases match TRBD2. CDR1 DFQATT and CDR2 SNEGSKA come from the germline V gene (reference sequence). There are 15 residues in the CDR3. V lost 4 bases and J lost 1; bases outside the gene matches: 6. This chain's CDR3 is CSAKPGLESYNEQFF. CDR3 nucleotides: TGCAGTGCTAAACCGGGACTAGAGTCCTACAATGAGCAGTTCTTC.

At least ten counts were recorded for this clonotype. This chain connects TRBV6-1 to TRBJ2-1; the D gene is possibly TRBD2 (5 bases). CDR1 is MNHNS, CDR2 SASEGT, per germline. The V end was cut by 2 bases, the J end by 5 bases, with 16 bases between. This CDR3 comprises 16 residues. CDR3 DNA sequence: TGTGCCAGCAGTGAATTAGTAGGCCGGGGAGACAATGAGCAGTTCTTC. As protein: CASSELVGRGDNEQFF.

There are many counts of this clonotype. The gene calls are TRBV27 and TRBJ1-1; TRBD1 might be the D (6 bases). The CDR3 covers 14 residues. V was clipped by 0 bases and J by 1 base, with 6 bases between them. Germline V gene lookup returns CDR1 MNHEY and CDR2 SMNVEV (reference sequence). CDR3 sequence reads: CASSLSGGNTEAFF. The CDR3 DNA reads TGTGCCAGCAGTTTATCAGGGGGGAACACTGAAGCTTTCTTT.

The V call is TRBV6-1, the J call TRBJ1-2; D is perhaps TRBD1 (6 bases). Germline CDR1 and CDR2: MNHNS and SASEGT. V gave up 0 bases and J gave up 4 bases, with 9 bases separating them. This CDR3 region has 14 residues. CDR3 protein: CASSEAQGPYGYTF. The CDR3, as DNA: TGTGCCAGCAGTGAAGCTCAGGGGCCCTATGGCTACACCTTC.

Concerning this clonotype itself: A junction boundary mismatches the germline segment, possibly from a read error. This chain uses TRBV11-2 with TRBJ1-6; D gene uncertain. In germline, CDR1 is SGHAT, CDR2 FQNNGV. This CDR3 has 14 residues. The CDR3 DNA reads as TGTGTCAGCAGCACCTTGACCGGTCTTTCACCCCTCCACTTT. The encoded protein is CVSSTLTGLSPLHF.

In DNA, the CDR3 is TGCAGTGCTAGATATCGAACCCTAGCGGGGCCGAGGGGGGATACGCAGTATTTT. Amino acid sequence: CSARYRTLAGPRGDTQYF. This chain joins TRBV20-1 and TRBJ2-3, with TRBD2 matching over 9 bases. V gave up 2 bases and J gave up 6 bases; unmatched junction bases: 18. CDR1 and CDR2 from the germline V gene are DFQATT and SNEGSKA (reference sequence). The CDR3 loop spans 18 amino acids.

This clonotype has at least ten counts. This could be a read error, since a much larger clone is one nucleotide away. This chain connects TRBV27 to TRBJ2-7; D might be TRBD1 (5 bases). CDR1 and CDR2 from the germline V gene are MNHEY and SMNVEV (reference sequence). This CDR3 is 15 amino acids long. The germline V and J ends were trimmed by 5 bases and 2 bases, with 16 bases remaining between them. DNA of the CDR3: TGTGCCAGCAGTGCAGACAGTTCCGTTACCTACGAGCAGTACTTC. This encodes CASSADSSVTYEQYF.

This clonotype has ten or more counts. The CDR3 reads CASSYSNEKLFF. CDR3 coding DNA: TGTGCCAGCAGCTACAGTAATGAAAAACTGTTTTTT. The rearrangement links TRBV6-1 to TRBJ1-4; D is unresolved. The CDR3 has 12 amino acids. Germline V gene sequence: CDR1 MNHNS, CDR2 SASEGT. The V end lost 6 bases, the J end lost 4 bases, and 6 bases lay between the germline ends.

This clonotype was found many times. This chain uses TRBV6-1 with TRBJ2-1; 8 positions match TRBD2. Germline-derived CDR1 and CDR2 are MNHNS and SASEGT. The CDR3 consists of 14 residues. J lost 6 bases, V lost 6 bases, and 7 bases had no gene match. CDR3 bases: TGTGCCAGCAGGCCGGGGGGGGGAATCAATGAGCAGTTCTTC. It translates to CASRPGGGINEQFF.

The sample holds a few counts of this clonotype. This sequence may be a read error, since a much larger clone differs from it by one base. The J gene is TRBJ2-1, the V gene TRBV15, with D maybe TRBD2 (5 bases). Trimming cost V 1 base and J 6 bases, with 22 bases left between them. Germline V gives CDR1 LNHNV, CDR2 YYDKDF (reference sequence). This CDR3 contains 18 residues. The DNA of the CDR3 is TGTGCCACCAGCAGAGGACCCTCCGGGGAATGGCTGGTCAATGAGCAGTTCTTC. Protein product: CATSRGPSGEWLVNEQFF.

The rearrangement links TRBV24-1 to TRBJ2-3; 11 bases are shared with TRBD2. The trim removed 9 bases at V and 9 bases at J, leaving 4 bases unmatched. CDR1 KGHDR and CDR2 SFDVKD come from the germline V gene. The CDR3 contains 12 residues. CDR3 in DNA: TGTGCCACCGCTGTAGCGGGAGGGACGCAGTATTTT. It codes for CATAVAGGTQYF.